A single sample is the source of the 13 T cell receptor beta chains below, sequenced in a study of PD-1 blockade in classical Hodgkin lymphoma. Time point meaning: newly diagnosed, previously untreated cHL patient sample. TCRdb's copy holds only in-frame clones and misses some; the assay was immunoSEQ multiplex PCR. The table has around 27,000 clones, roughly nine tenths seen once. The sequenced sample consisted of peripheral blood mononuclear cells (PBMCs). The receptors originated from a human donor with classical Hodgkin lymphoma.

This chain uses TRBV19 with TRBJ1-2; D not certain. V lost 4 bases and J lost 4, with 13 bases in between. CDR1 LNHDA and CDR2 SQIVND come from the germline V gene (reference sequence). CDR3 length: 14 residues. The CDR3 DNA is TGTGCCAGTAGTAGCGGATATTCGGGCTATGGCTACACCTTC. It translates to CASSSGYSGYGYTF.

The rearrangement uses TRBV28 and TRBJ1-5; D uncertain. This CDR3 has 13 amino acids. V lost 3 bases and J 5 bases, leaving 8 bases between the germline ends. From germline, CDR1 is MDHEN and CDR2 SYDVKM. CDR3: CASSLGSYQPQHF. The CDR3 DNA follows: TGTGCCAGCAGTTTGGGCAGCTATCAGCCCCAGCATTTT. Drawing the rest from reference TRBV28 and TRBJ1-5, the complete variable domain is DVKVTQSSRYLVKRTGEKVFLECVQDMDHENMFWYRQDPGLGLRLIYFSYDVKMKEKGDIPEGYSVSREKKERFSLILESASTNQTSMYLCASSLGSYQPQHFGDGTRLSIL.

In nucleotides, the CDR3 is TGTGCCAGCAGCTCAGGAGGACTCGTTAGGGAGCAGTACTTC. Translation: CASSSGGLVREQYF. This chain connects TRBV6-6 to TRBJ2-7; tentatively, D is TRBD2 (5 bases). From germline, CDR1 is MNHNY and CDR2 SVGAGI (reference sequence). V dropped 6 bases and J dropped 7 bases, with 19 bases sitting between them. There are 14 residues in the CDR3.

The chain couples TRBV5-4 to TRBJ2-3; TRBD1 might be the D (7 bases). This CDR3 comprises 16 residues. V was pared by 2 bases and J by 1 base, with 14 bases between. Germline values: CDR1 SGHNT, CDR2 YYREEE (reference sequence). CDR3 residues: CASSFGGGGGTDTQYF. Here the CDR3 DNA reads TGTGCCAGCAGCTTTGGAGGAGGGGGCGGCACAGATACGCAGTATTTT. Supplemented by reference TRBV5-4 and TRBJ2-3, the full variable domain reads ETGVTQSPTHLIKTRGQQVTLRCSSQSGHNTVSWYQQALGQGPQFIFQYYREEENGRGNFPPRFSGLQFPNYSSELNVNALELDDSALYLCASSFGGGGGTDTQYFGPGTRLTVL.

For the CDR3, the DNA is TGTGCCAGCAGCGCGGGACAGGATGGCTACACCTTC. Its protein product is CASSAGQDGYTF. The rearrangement links TRBV7-9 to TRBJ1-2; 8 nucleotides align to TRBD1. Germline CDR1 and CDR2: SEHNR and FQNEAQ (reference sequence). Trimming removed 5 bases from V and 6 bases from J; junction bases left unmatched: 2. This CDR3 comprises 12 residues.

The chain has TRBV11-2 and TRBJ2-1, with TRBD2 matching 7 bases. The CDR3 runs 16 residues. V lost 1 base, J lost 7 bases, and 10 bases stayed unmatched. The germline V gene encodes CDR1 SGHAT and CDR2 FQNNGV. The CDR3 region is CASSLGLWGGRNEQFF. DNA of the CDR3: TGTGCCAGCAGCTTAGGCCTCTGGGGGGGTAGAAATGAGCAGTTCTTC.

This clone was detected a few times. V and J are TRBV28 and TRBJ1-2; weak D call: TRBD1 (5 bases). The length of the CDR3 is 16 residues. The germline V gene encodes CDR1 MDHEN and CDR2 SYDVKM. V was clipped by 3 bases and J by 1 base, with 15 bases between them. This CDR3 is CASSFLVRAFNYGYTF. CDR3 nucleotide sequence: TGTGCCAGCAGTTTCCTTGTCAGGGCCTTTAACTATGGCTACACCTTC.

Here the CDR3 reads CAWKVGRSYNEQFF. The CDR3, as DNA: TGTGCCTGGAAGGTGGGCCGCTCCTACAATGAGCAGTTCTTC. The chain uses TRBV30 and TRBJ2-1; no clear D gene. Germline loops: CDR1 GTSNPN, CDR2 SVGIG (reference sequence). The germline V and J ends were trimmed by 4 bases and 0 bases, with 10 bases remaining between them. The CDR3 length is 14 residues.

This clone has a handful of counts. V is TRBV7-3 and J is TRBJ1-2; D call uncertain. Germline CDR1 reads SGHTA; CDR2 reads FQGTGA. Deletions cut 5 bases from V and 0 bases from J, with 10 bases between. The CDR3 length is 14 residues. The CDR3 spells CASSPTGTNYGYTF. In nucleotides, the CDR3 is TGTGCCAGCAGCCCCACGGGTACTAACTATGGCTACACCTTC.

This chain uses TRBV19 with TRBJ2-3, with D possibly matching TRBD1 (5 bases). The germline V gene has CDR1 LNHDA and CDR2 SQIVND (reference sequence). The CDR3 covers 17 residues. Trimming cost V 4 bases and J 4 bases, with 21 bases left between them. CDR3 in amino acids: CASSKDLDSLGPDTQYF. For the CDR3, the DNA is TGTGCCAGTAGTAAAGACTTAGACAGCCTAGGTCCAGATACGCAGTATTTT.

This clone was detected a few times. The genes are TRBV7-9 and TRBJ1-2; 9 nucleotides line up with TRBD1. Unmatched junction bases numbered 5, after V lost 1 base and J lost 2 bases. Germline loops: CDR1 SEHNR, CDR2 FQNEAQ (reference sequence). CDR3 length: 16 residues. The CDR3: CASSLGRDRVNYGYTF. In DNA, the CDR3 is TGTGCCAGCAGCTTAGGGAGGGACAGGGTGAACTATGGCTACACCTTC.

The CDR3 bases are TGCGCCAGCAGCTGGACAGGAGTCTATGGCTACACCTTC. Residues: CASSWTGVYGYTF. The rearrangement uses TRBV4-3 and TRBJ1-2; TRBD1 agrees at 7 bases. Germline CDR1 and CDR2: LGHNA and YSLEER. This CDR3 comprises 13 residues. V was pared by 5 bases and J by 4 bases, with 4 bases of the junction left unmatched.

The genes are TRBV10-3 and TRBJ2-1; TRBD1 aligns across 8 bases. The V and J ends lost 10 bases and 2 bases, in that order; junction bases with no gene match: 13. Germline loops: CDR1 ENHRY, CDR2 SYGVKD. This CDR3 is 16 amino acids long. The CDR3 DNA reads as TGTGCCACCATGTCAAACGCGGGACAGGCCTACAATGAGCAGTTCTTC. Translation: CATMSNAGQAYNEQFF.